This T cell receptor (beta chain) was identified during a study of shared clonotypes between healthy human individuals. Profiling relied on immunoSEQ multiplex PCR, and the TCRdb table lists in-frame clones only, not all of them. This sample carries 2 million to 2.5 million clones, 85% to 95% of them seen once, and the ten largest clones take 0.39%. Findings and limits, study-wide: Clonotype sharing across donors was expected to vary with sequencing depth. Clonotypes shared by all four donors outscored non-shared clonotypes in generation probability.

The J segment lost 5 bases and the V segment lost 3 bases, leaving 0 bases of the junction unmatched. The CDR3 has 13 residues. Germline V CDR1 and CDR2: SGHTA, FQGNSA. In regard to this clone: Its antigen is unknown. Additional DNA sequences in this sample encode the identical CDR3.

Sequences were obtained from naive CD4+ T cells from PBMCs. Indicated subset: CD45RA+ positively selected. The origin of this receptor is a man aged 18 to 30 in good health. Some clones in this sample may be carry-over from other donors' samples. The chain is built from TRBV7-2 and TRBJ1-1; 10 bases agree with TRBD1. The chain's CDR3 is CASSLGQGTEAFF. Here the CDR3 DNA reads TGTGCCAGCAGCTTGGGACAGGGGACTGAAGCTTTCTTT.